This note documents a single T cell receptor (beta chain) sequence. Its antigen is not yet known. The record has no base qualities; no much larger clone is one base away. Reading from cysteine to phenylalanine, the CDR3 counts 16 amino acids. Only the CDR3 part of the read is kept: 48 bases, read in frame from the first base. CDR1 and CDR2 are read off the germline V gene as SGHTA and FQGNSA. Trimming leaves V shorter by 4 bases and J shorter by 1 base, with the junction holding 8 bases beyond the gene matches. TCR CDR3 regions were amplified from genomic DNA by multiplex PCR using the deep immunoSEQ assay. Extracted genomic DNA from each cell subset was spread evenly across all wells of several immunoSEQ 96-well plates, with each plate serving as a replicate. For sorted subsets, each replicate PCR was loaded with approximately 190 ng genomic DNA, equivalent to some 27,000 T cell genomes. The purified libraries were quantified using a Qubit 3.0 fluorometer, sized with a Bioanalyzer 2100, and then quantified again using the KAPA Library Quantification kit. Every immunoSEQ 96-well plate was sequenced on a dedicated single-read 150-cycle Illumina NextSeq 550 flow cell. In the original analysis: Because the immunoSEQ output held only junctional sequences and lacked quality scores, the filtering could not match the filtering applied to full-length reads. To assign V/J genes and CDR3, sequences were annotated against IMGT germline references using PyIR, a Python wrapper for IgBLAST v1.9. Reads were filtered out if the reads had weak V/J assignments (E-value above 1e-6), no CDR3, stop codons, out-of-frame junctions, or ambiguous translated residues. A V3J clonotype was defined by an identical inferred V gene, J gene, and CDR3 amino acid sequence. The percentage overlap between two repertoires was calculated by dividing the number of shared unique clonotypes by the size of the smaller repertoire. Richness of each repertoire was evaluated using RTK rarefaction, the Chao1 estimator, and Recon v2.1 estimates of unobserved clonotypes. OLGA was used to compute generation probabilities for all TCRbeta clonotypes that the gDNA method yielded from a handful of donors. What TCRdb holds here is the immuneACCESS table cut down to in-frame rearrangements. Part of the clones is not present; checked against another copy, under half of the missing clones reflect an unresolved V gene, and the others are unexplained. For V, J and clone size, that table is used; D and trimming come from the DNA. The sample table contains 950,000 to 1,100,000 clones; only one count was recorded for 78% of them. Together, the top ten hold roughly 0.62% of the sample.

This specimen comes from a study of shared clonotypes between healthy human individuals (TCRdb year 2020). For context, the study as a whole: A few men and two women, aged 18 to 49 years, made up the cohort. For each donor, CD4 naive and CD4 memory were each run on three plates, CD8 naive on two plates, and CD8 memory on one plate. The study deeply sequenced blood TCR repertoires of five healthy adults to estimate repertoire size and the extent of clonotype sharing between individuals. To increase sequencing depth and limit assay-specific biases, TCR repertoire library preparation and sequencing were carried out by different laboratories using diverse techniques. Each donor's leukapheresis produced roughly between about 0.85 and 10 billion PBMCs.

Healthy HIV-negative adults with no recently reported acute infections or vaccinations were included as donors. Every donor was a Caucasian adult residing in Nashville, Tennessee, USA. Magnetic negative selection was used to enrich CD4+ T cells, after which naive cells were positively selected on CD45RA and the negative fraction became the memory subset. Blood was obtained by leukapheresis, after which PBMCs were separated by Ficoll-Histopaque density gradient centrifugation and cryopreserved in liquid nitrogen vapor phase. Analytical flow cytometry was used to check the purity and quantity of every magnetically sorted T cell population. Genomic DNA was isolated from every sorted fraction and measured by UV absorbance on a Nanodrop 2000c. Overall results and qualifications from the work: Compared with non-shared clonotypes, clonotypes shared by all four sorted-subset donors had higher generation probabilities. Even with the large sequencing depth, rarefaction of the sorted-subset datasets indicated that sequencing was incomplete. Roughly 5% of naive CD4, roughly 3.5% of naive CD8, about 2.4% of memory CD4, and 0.4% of memory CD8 clonotypes were shared across a few donors. Based on pairwise subsampling, the degree of clonotype sharing among donors was expected to be affected by sequencing depth. Sampling was restricted to blood, and TCR repertoires in tissue are likely to differ from TCR repertoires in blood. Naive subsets generally had larger estimated clonotype richness than memory subsets did. Because the study included a small number of donors, the genetic and exposure-history diversity represented was limited.

The sequence came from a man between 18 and 29 years old in good health. Some clones in this sample may be carry-over from other donors' samples. Sample: memory CD4+ T cells from PBMCs. This specimen's cell subset or site label, per the study, means: CD45RA-negative fraction. The rearranged segments are TRBV7-2 and TRBJ1-2; 8 central bases correspond to TRBD1. The sequenced DNA is TGTGCCAGCAGCTCTAGGGACAGGCCCCTTAACTATGGCTACACCTTC. This sequence encodes CASSSRDRPLNYGYTF.